A selection of T cell receptor beta chains follows, all from one sample in a study of identical twins. TCRdb processed the 5' RACE reads anew with MiXCR; each CDR3 protein has one entry. Among more than 1.5 million distinct CDR3 sequences listed, around 29% were seen once. Input material: cord blood. These receptors came from a newborn girl in good health. Each CDR3 is given with its conserved first and last residue. D genes are given only for firm matches. Expanded clones get a size class; other rows say once, few or many, or leave the size out.

v_gene: TRBV12-3/TRBV12-4
d_gene: .
j_gene: TRBJ1-2
abundance: .
CDR3nt: TGTGCCAGCAGTTTAGGGCGGGCGCTCTATGGCTACACCTTC
CDR3aa: CASSLGRALYGYTF

v_gene: TRBV6-1
d_gene: .
j_gene: TRBJ1-4
abundance: .
CDR3nt: TGTGCCAGCAGTGCCAGCCGGGACCGCGAATGGAGTGAAAAACTGTTTTTT
CDR3aa: CASSASRDREWSEKLFF

v_gene: TRBV3-1
d_gene: TRBD2
j_gene: TRBJ2-1
abundance: .
CDR3nt: TGTGCCAGCAGCCAACCGGGACTAGCGATTCACAATGAGCAGTTCTTC
CDR3aa: CASSQPGLAIHNEQFF

v_gene: TRBV2
d_gene: TRBD1
j_gene: TRBJ1-4
abundance: .
CDR3nt: TGTGCCAGCACTGGGACAGGGGGAAAACTGTTTTTT
CDR3aa: CASTGTGGKLFF

v_gene: TRBV24-1
d_gene: TRBD2
j_gene: TRBJ2-3
abundance: .
CDR3nt: TGTGCCACACCGGGGGGAGATACGCAGTATTTT
CDR3aa: CATPGGDTQYF

v_gene: TRBV25-1
d_gene: .
j_gene: TRBJ2-2
abundance: .
CDR3nt: TGTGCCAGCAAACCCAGCAGAATAGGGGAGCCCGGGGAGCTGTTTTTT
CDR3aa: CASKPSRIGEPGELFF

v_gene: TRBV20-1
d_gene: TRBD2
j_gene: TRBJ2-3
abundance: .
CDR3nt: TGCAGTGCTAGACAAGAGGCGTATAGCGGGGTTACAGATACGCAGTATTTT
CDR3aa: CSARQEAYSGVTDTQYF

v_gene: TRBV10-2
d_gene: TRBD1
j_gene: TRBJ1-4
abundance: few
CDR3nt: TGCGCCAGCAGTGAGAGGACAGGGGCGGCTGAAAAACTGTTTTTT
CDR3aa: CASSERTGAAEKLFF

v_gene: TRBV12-3/TRBV12-4
d_gene: .
j_gene: TRBJ2-2
abundance: .
CDR3nt: TGTGCCAGCAGTATAGTGGCCGGGGAGCTGTTTTTT
CDR3aa: CASSIVAGELFF

v_gene: TRBV4-1
d_gene: .
j_gene: TRBJ2-7
abundance: few
CDR3nt: TGCGCCAGCAGCCAAGATCTCTGGGTAGGGTACAATGAGCAGTACTTC
CDR3aa: CASSQDLWVGYNEQYF

v_gene: TRBV12-3/TRBV12-4
d_gene: TRBD1
j_gene: TRBJ2-5
abundance: .
CDR3nt: TGTGCCAGCAGTACCCAGGACAGGGGAGAGACCCAGTACTTC
CDR3aa: CASSTQDRGETQYF

v_gene: TRBV10-3
d_gene: .
j_gene: TRBJ2-7
abundance: many
CDR3nt: TGTGCCATCCACTACGAGCAGTACTTC
CDR3aa: CAIHYEQYF

v_gene: TRBV9
d_gene: .
j_gene: TRBJ2-7
abundance: .
CDR3nt: TGTGCCAGCAGCGTAGAAGGTGCCCTAATGAGCGAGCAGTACTTC
CDR3aa: CASSVEGALMSEQYF

v_gene: TRBV5-1
d_gene: .
j_gene: TRBJ1-5
abundance: few
CDR3nt: TGCGCCAGCAGCTGGACAGAGAAGTATAGCAATCAGCCCCAGCATTTT
CDR3aa: CASSWTEKYSNQPQHF

v_gene: TRBV20-1
d_gene: .
j_gene: TRBJ1-6
abundance: .
CDR3nt: TGCAGTGCCCCCCGGGGGGGAGGCAGTTCACCCCTCCACTTT
CDR3aa: CSAPRGGGSSPLHF

v_gene: TRBV20-1
d_gene: .
j_gene: TRBJ2-2
abundance: few
CDR3nt: TGCAGTGCTCGACAGGCCAAAGAGGAGCTGTTTTTT
CDR3aa: CSARQAKEELFF

v_gene: TRBV12-3/TRBV12-4
d_gene: .
j_gene: TRBJ1-1
abundance: few
CDR3nt: TGTGCCAGCACCCTTCGGCGGGGGCTGAACACTGAAGCTTTCTTT
CDR3aa: CASTLRRGLNTEAFF

v_gene: TRBV28
d_gene: .
j_gene: TRBJ2-4
abundance: .
CDR3nt: TGTGCCAGCAGACTCACCTACGTGCAGTACTTC
CDR3aa: CASRLTYVQYF

v_gene: TRBV7-9
d_gene: TRBD1
j_gene: TRBJ1-1
abundance: .
CDR3nt: TGTGCCAGCAGAGATAGGAGGGACAGGGAGAACACTGAAGCTTTCTTT
CDR3aa: CASRDRRDRENTEAFF

v_gene: TRBV14
d_gene: .
j_gene: TRBJ2-7
abundance: .
CDR3nt: TGTGCCAGCAGCCAACTACTTTTTAACGAGCAGTACTTC
CDR3aa: CASSQLLFNEQYF

v_gene: TRBV5-1
d_gene: .
j_gene: TRBJ2-5
abundance: .
CDR3nt: TGCGCCAGCAACGACTGGGAGGAGACCCAGTACTTC
CDR3aa: CASNDWEETQYF

v_gene: TRBV7-9
d_gene: .
j_gene: TRBJ1-1
abundance: .
CDR3nt: TGTGCCAGCAGCACTCAGACGGATAACACTGAAGCTTTCTTT
CDR3aa: CASSTQTDNTEAFF

v_gene: TRBV5-1
d_gene: .
j_gene: TRBJ2-3
abundance: once
CDR3nt: TGCGCCAGCAGCTTGAACAGTGACACAGATACGCAGTATTTT
CDR3aa: CASSLNSDTDTQYF

v_gene: TRBV7-2
d_gene: .
j_gene: TRBJ2-4
abundance: .
CDR3nt: TGTGCCAGCAGCTCACAGGAAATCGTGAACATTCAGTACTTC
CDR3aa: CASSSQEIVNIQYF

v_gene: TRBV28
d_gene: .
j_gene: TRBJ2-7
abundance: .
CDR3nt: TGTGCCAGCAGTGTTGACGCCAACTACGAGCAGTACTTC
CDR3aa: CASSVDANYEQYF

v_gene: TRBV20-1
d_gene: TRBD2
j_gene: TRBJ2-3
abundance: few
CDR3nt: TGCAGTGCCCTCAGCGTACTAGCGGAAGATCCTTCGGATACGCAGTATTTT
CDR3aa: CSALSVLAEDPSDTQYF

v_gene: TRBV6-5
d_gene: TRBD2
j_gene: TRBJ2-7
abundance: many
CDR3nt: TGTGCCAGCAGTTACAAGGGACTAGCGGGGTTCTCCTACGAGCAGTACTTC
CDR3aa: CASSYKGLAGFSYEQYF